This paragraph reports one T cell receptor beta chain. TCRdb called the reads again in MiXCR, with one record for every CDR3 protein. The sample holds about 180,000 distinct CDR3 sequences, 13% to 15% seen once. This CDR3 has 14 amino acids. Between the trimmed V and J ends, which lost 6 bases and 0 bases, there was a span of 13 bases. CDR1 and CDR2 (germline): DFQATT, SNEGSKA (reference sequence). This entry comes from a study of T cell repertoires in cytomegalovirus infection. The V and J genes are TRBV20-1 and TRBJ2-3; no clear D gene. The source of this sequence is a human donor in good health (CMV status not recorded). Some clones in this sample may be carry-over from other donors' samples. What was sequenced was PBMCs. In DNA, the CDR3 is TGCAGTGCCCTCCATATTCCTAGCACAGATACGCAGTATTTT. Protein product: CSALHIPSTDTQYF.